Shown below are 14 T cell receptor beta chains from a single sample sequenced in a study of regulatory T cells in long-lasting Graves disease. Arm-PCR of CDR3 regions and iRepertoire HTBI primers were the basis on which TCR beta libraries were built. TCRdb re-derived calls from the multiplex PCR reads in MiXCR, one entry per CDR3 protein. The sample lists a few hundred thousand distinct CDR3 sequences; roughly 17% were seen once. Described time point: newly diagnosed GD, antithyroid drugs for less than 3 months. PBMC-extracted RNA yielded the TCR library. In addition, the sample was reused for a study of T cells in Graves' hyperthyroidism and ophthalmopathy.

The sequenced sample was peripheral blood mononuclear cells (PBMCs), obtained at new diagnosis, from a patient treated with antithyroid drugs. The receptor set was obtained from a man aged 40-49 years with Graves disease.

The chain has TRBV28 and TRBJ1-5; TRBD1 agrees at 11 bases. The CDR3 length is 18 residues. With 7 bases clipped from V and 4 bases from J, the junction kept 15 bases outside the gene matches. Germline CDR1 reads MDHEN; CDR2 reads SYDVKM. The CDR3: CASTRPPGQGGWNQPQHF. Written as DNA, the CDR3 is TGTGCCAGCACCCGTCCCCCGGGACAGGGGGGATGGAATCAGCCCCAGCATTTT.

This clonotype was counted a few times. The CDR3 DNA reads TGTGCCAGTAGTGCTCAGACAGAGGGGACGCAGTATTTT. It translates to CASSAQTEGTQYF. The rearrangement links TRBV19 to TRBJ2-3; perhaps D is TRBD1 or TRBD2 (5 bases each). Germline V lookup: CDR1 LNHDA, CDR2 SQIVND (reference sequence). The V and J ends lost 5 bases and 9 bases respectively, with 15 bases between them. The CDR3 loop spans 13 amino acids.

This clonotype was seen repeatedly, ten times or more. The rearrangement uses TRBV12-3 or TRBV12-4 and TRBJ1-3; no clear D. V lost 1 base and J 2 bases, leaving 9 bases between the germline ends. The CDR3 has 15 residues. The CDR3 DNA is TGTGCCAGCAGTTTAGAGGGCTGGACTGGAAACACCATATATTTT. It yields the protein CASSLEGWTGNTIYF.

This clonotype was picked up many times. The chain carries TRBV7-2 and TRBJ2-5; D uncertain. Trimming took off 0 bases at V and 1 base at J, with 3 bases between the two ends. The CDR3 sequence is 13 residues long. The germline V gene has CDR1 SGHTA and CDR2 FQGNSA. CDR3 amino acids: CASSLASQETQYF. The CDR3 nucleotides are TGTGCCAGCAGCTTAGCTAGCCAAGAGACCCAGTACTTC.

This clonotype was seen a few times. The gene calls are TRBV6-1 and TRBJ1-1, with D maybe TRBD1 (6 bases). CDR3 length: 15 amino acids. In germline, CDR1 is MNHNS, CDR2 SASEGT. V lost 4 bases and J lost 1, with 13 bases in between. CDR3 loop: CASSVGPGQNTEAFF. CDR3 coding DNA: TGTGCCAGCAGTGTTGGCCCGGGACAGAACACTGAAGCTTTCTTT.

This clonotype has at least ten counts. The CDR3 sequence is CASSPLRLAGNTGELFF. The DNA of the CDR3 is TGTGCCAGCAGTCCCTTGAGGCTAGCGGGCAACACCGGGGAGCTGTTTTTT. The chain links TRBV28 to TRBJ2-2; 8 bases align to TRBD2. This CDR3 region has 17 residues. Germline trimming cut 5 bases from V and 2 bases from J; bases unmatched to any gene: 10. Germline loops: CDR1 MDHEN, CDR2 SYDVKM.

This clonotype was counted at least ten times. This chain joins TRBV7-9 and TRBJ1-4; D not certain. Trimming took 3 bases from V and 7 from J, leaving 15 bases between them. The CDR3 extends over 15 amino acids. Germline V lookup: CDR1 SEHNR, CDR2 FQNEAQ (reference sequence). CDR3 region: CASSFMGTRSEKLFF. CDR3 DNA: TGTGCCAGCAGCTTTATGGGAACCCGGAGTGAAAAACTGTTTTTT.

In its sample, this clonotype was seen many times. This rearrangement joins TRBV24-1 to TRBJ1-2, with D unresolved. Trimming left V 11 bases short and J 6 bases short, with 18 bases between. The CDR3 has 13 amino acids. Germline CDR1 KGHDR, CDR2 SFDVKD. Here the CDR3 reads CAKSRGWRHGYTF. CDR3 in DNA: TGTGCCAAGTCGCGGGGTTGGAGGCATGGCTACACCTTC.

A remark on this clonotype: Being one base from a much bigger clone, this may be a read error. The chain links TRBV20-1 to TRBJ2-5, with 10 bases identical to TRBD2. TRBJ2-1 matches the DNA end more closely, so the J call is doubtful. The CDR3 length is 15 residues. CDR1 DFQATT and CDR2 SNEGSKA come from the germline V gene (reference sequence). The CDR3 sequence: CSARVQRLAGEEQFF. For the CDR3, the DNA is TGCAGTGCTAGAGTGCAACGGCTAGCGGGGGAGGAGCAGTTCTTC.

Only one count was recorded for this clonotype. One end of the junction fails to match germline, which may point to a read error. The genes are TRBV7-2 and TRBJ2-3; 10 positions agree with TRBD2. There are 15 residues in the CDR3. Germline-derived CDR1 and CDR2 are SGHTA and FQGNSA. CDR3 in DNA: TGTGCCAGCAGCCAGGTAGCGGGGGGCACAGATGCGCAGTATTTT. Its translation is CASSQVAGGTDAQYF.

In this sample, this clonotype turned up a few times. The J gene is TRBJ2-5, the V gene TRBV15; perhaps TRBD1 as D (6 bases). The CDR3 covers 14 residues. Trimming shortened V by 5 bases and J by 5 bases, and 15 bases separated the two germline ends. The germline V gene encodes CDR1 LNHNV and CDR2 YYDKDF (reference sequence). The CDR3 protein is CATSGGQLLETQYF. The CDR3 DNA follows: TGTGCCACCAGCGGCGGACAGCTTCTGGAGACCCAGTACTTC. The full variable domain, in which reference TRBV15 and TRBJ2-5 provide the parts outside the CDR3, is DAMVIQNPRYQVTQFGKPVTLSCSQTLNHNVMYWYQQKSSQAPKLLFHYYDKDFNNEADTPDNFQSRRPNTSFCFLDIRSPGLGDTAMYLCATSGGQLLETQYFGPGTRLLVL.

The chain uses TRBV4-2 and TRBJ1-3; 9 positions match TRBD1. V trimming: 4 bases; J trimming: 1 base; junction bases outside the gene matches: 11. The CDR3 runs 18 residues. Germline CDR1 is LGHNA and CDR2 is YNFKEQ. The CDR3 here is CASSRPGQGELSGNTIYF. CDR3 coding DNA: TGTGCCAGCAGCCGCCCGGGACAGGGAGAATTGTCTGGAAACACCATATATTTT.

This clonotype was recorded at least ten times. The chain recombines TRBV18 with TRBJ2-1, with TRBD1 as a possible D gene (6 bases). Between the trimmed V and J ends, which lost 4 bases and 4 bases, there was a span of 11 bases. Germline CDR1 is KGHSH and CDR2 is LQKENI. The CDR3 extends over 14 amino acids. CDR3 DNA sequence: TGTGCCAGCTCACTCAATGGACAGTACAATGAGCAGTTCTTC. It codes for CASSLNGQYNEQFF.

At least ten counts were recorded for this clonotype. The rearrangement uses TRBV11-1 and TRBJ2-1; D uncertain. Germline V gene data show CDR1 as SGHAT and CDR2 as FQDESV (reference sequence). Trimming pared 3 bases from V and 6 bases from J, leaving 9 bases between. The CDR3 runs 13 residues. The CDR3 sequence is CASSLGRVNEQFF. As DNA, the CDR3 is TGTGCCAGCAGCTTGGGTAGGGTCAATGAGCAGTTCTTC. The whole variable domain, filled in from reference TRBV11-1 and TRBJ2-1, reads EAEVAQSPRYKITEKSQAVAFWCDPISGHATLYWYRQILGQGPELLVQFQDESVVDDSQLPKDRFSAERLKGVDSTLKIQPAELGDSAMYLCASSLGRVNEQFFGPGTRLTVL.